This is a list of T cell receptor beta chains from one sample in a study of CD8 T cells in ankylosing spondylitis. TCRdb analysed the 5' RACE reads with MiXCR anew, one entry per CDR3 protein. The data hold around 250,000 distinct CDR3 sequences, with about 20% observed a single time. The sequencing sample was made of blood, either unsorted or a sorted T cell fraction (not recorded which). The receptor set was obtained from a male donor with ankylosing spondylitis or in good health (not recorded which). Both conserved end residues are part of each CDR3. The D gene is left open where the match is weak. Clone size appears in some rows only: once, few, many, or a class for an expanded clone.

V: TRBV4-2; size: NA; J: TRBJ2-7; D: TRBD2; CDR3: CASSQPGTSAYEQYF; DNA: TGTGCCAGCAGCCAACCCGGGACTAGCGCCTACGAGCAGTACTTC
V: TRBV4-2; size: NA; J: TRBJ2-2; D: NA; CDR3: CASSQITNPPGELFF; DNA: TGTGCCAGCAGCCAGATTACCAACCCCCCCGGGGAGCTGTTTTTT
V: TRBV5-5; size: NA; J: TRBJ2-1; D: TRBD2; CDR3: CASSRLAGVNEQFF; DNA: TGTGCCAGCAGCCGGCTAGCGGGAGTCAATGAGCAGTTCTTC
V: TRBV7-9; size: NA; J: TRBJ2-7; D: NA; CDR3: CASSSPGAPYEQYF; DNA: TGTGCCAGCAGCTCGCCCGGGGCCCCCTACGAGCAGTACTTC
V: TRBV20-1; size: once; J: TRBJ2-2; D: NA; CDR3: CSAIGTGATGELFF; DNA: TGCAGTGCGATCGGGACCGGGGCCACCGGGGAGCTGTTTTTT
V: TRBV4-2; size: NA; J: TRBJ2-1; D: NA; CDR3: CASSQVGAGESYNEQFF; DNA: TGTGCCAGCAGCCAAGTTGGTGCCGGGGAGTCCTACAATGAGCAGTTCTTC
V: TRBV7-9; size: few; J: TRBJ2-2; D: TRBD2; CDR3: CASPAGGAGELFF; DNA: TGTGCCAGCCCAGCGGGAGGGGCCGGGGAGCTGTTTTTT
V: TRBV11-2; size: many; J: TRBJ2-7; D: NA; CDR3: CASSLPGREQYF; DNA: TGTGCCAGCAGCTTACCGGGGCGCGAGCAGTACTTC
V: TRBV7-9; size: few; J: TRBJ2-7; D: TRBD2; CDR3: CASTRGLADAEQYF; DNA: TGTGCCAGCACGCGGGGACTAGCAGACGCAGAGCAGTACTTC
V: TRBV4-1; size: NA; J: TRBJ2-7; D: NA; CDR3: CASSPQESYEQYF; DNA: TGCGCCAGCAGCCCACAGGAGTCCTACGAGCAGTACTTC
V: TRBV28; size: NA; J: TRBJ1-6; D: NA; CDR3: CASKGAAGYNSPLHF; DNA: TGTGCCAGCAAAGGGGCGGCAGGTTATAATTCACCCCTCCACTTT
V: TRBV27; size: few; J: TRBJ2-1; D: TRBD1; CDR3: CASSAGTGYPRGYNEQFF; DNA: TGTGCCAGCAGTGCCGGGACAGGTTACCCCCGGGGGTACAATGAGCAGTTCTTC
V: TRBV12-3/TRBV12-4; size: few; J: TRBJ2-1; D: NA; CDR3: CASTETNEQFF; DNA: TGTGCCAGCACCGAGACCAATGAGCAGTTCTTC
V: TRBV10-3; size: NA; J: TRBJ2-7; D: NA; CDR3: CAISQGPGYEQYF; DNA: TGTGCCATCAGTCAGGGGCCGGGCTACGAGCAGTACTTC
V: TRBV20-1; size: many; J: TRBJ2-5; D: NA; CDR3: CSARVWGSETQYF; DNA: TGCAGTGCTAGAGTGTGGGGATCGGAGACCCAGTACTTC
V: TRBV5-5; size: few; J: TRBJ2-3; D: NA; CDR3: CAGAPGLSTDTQYF; DNA: TGTGCCGGGGCCCCAGGACTGAGCACAGATACGCAGTATTTT
V: TRBV25-1; size: NA; J: TRBJ2-1; D: TRBD2; CDR3: CATGSGMVEQFF; DNA: TGTGCCACCGGTAGCGGGATGGTTGAGCAGTTCTTC
V: TRBV5-1; size: few; J: TRBJ2-7; D: NA; CDR3: CASSLDPGEYYEQYF; DNA: TGCGCCAGCAGCTTGGATCCAGGGGAATACTACGAGCAGTACTTC
V: TRBV5-1; size: few; J: TRBJ2-7; D: NA; CDR3: CASSLFSGPSYEQYF; DNA: TGCGCCAGCAGCTTGTTCAGCGGACCCTCCTACGAGCAGTACTTC
V: TRBV7-2; size: few; J: TRBJ2-5; D: NA; CDR3: CASSSEEGETQYF; DNA: TGTGCCAGCAGCTCAGAAGAGGGAGAGACCCAGTACTTC
V: TRBV4-2; size: few; J: TRBJ2-1; D: NA; CDR3: CASSPEPYNEQFF; DNA: TGTGCCAGCAGCCCCGAACCCTACAATGAGCAGTTCTTC
V: TRBV9; size: few; J: TRBJ2-3; D: TRBD1; CDR3: CASSDRQGTVPDTQYF; DNA: TGTGCCAGCAGCGACAGACAGGGGACGGTACCAGATACGCAGTATTTT
V: TRBV3-1; size: NA; J: TRBJ2-1; D: NA; CDR3: CASSHGLAQPYNEQFF; DNA: TGTGCCAGCAGCCACGGGTTAGCGCAACCCTACAATGAGCAGTTCTTC
V: TRBV4-3; size: NA; J: TRBJ2-7; D: NA; CDR3: CASSQDWGASEQYF; DNA: TGCGCCAGCAGCCAAGATTGGGGAGCTTCCGAGCAGTACTTC
V: TRBV7-2; size: NA; J: TRBJ2-1; D: NA; CDR3: CASSLVSFGTDEVEQFF; DNA: TGTGCCAGCAGCTTAGTAAGTTTCGGCACTGACGAAGTCGAGCAGTTCTTC
V: TRBV6-5; size: NA; J: TRBJ2-7; D: NA; CDR3: CASSYSASASSYEQYF; DNA: TGTGCCAGCAGTTACTCGGCTAGCGCTTCCTCCTACGAGCAGTACTTC
V: TRBV5-1; size: NA; J: TRBJ1-4; D: NA; CDR3: CASSLQQNEKLFF; DNA: TGCGCCAGCAGCTTACAGCAGAATGAAAAACTGTTTTTT
V: TRBV25-1; size: NA; J: TRBJ2-1; D: NA; CDR3: CASSEYGHNEQFF; DNA: TGTGCCAGCAGTGAATATGGACACAATGAGCAGTTCTTC
V: TRBV19; size: NA; J: TRBJ2-7; D: TRBD2; CDR3: CASSIGSSGSHEQYF; DNA: TGTGCCAGTAGTATAGGGTCTAGCGGGAGCCACGAGCAGTACTTC
V: TRBV20-1; size: few; J: TRBJ2-5; D: TRBD2; CDR3: CSAERNQVQFMAGVEEETQYF; DNA: TGCAGTGCTGAACGAAACCAAGTTCAGTTCATGGCGGGAGTGGAGGAAGAGACCCAGTACTTC
V: TRBV12-3/TRBV12-4; size: few; J: TRBJ1-1; D: TRBD1; CDR3: CASSLGRGLVAEAFF; DNA: TGTGCCAGCAGTTTGGGCAGGGGGCTTGTTGCTGAAGCTTTCTTT
V: TRBV27; size: few; J: TRBJ2-7; D: NA; CDR3: CASSHGGQIYEQYF; DNA: TGTGCCAGCAGTCATGGGGGCCAAATCTACGAGCAGTACTTC